This T cell receptor beta chain was sequenced during a study of CD8 T cells in ankylosing spondylitis. Broader study findings: In ankylosing spondylitis blood, a motif of about eight highly homologous TCR beta variants appeared characteristic.

TCRdb reprocessed the 5' RACE reads via MiXCR and lists one record per CDR3 protein. This table holds some 300,000 distinct CDR3 sequences, more than 20% found once. As to this clonotype: The antigen is unknown.

Germline-derived CDR1 and CDR2 are DFQATT and SNEGSKA (reference sequence). J gave up 3 bases and V 3 bases, and 6 bases lay outside the gene matches. The CDR3 is made up of 15 amino acids. The sequence was obtained from a female donor with ankylosing spondylitis or in good health (not recorded which). The V and J genes are TRBV20-1 and TRBJ2-4; TRBD2 aligns across 9 bases. The sequenced sample consisted of blood, either unsorted or a sorted T cell fraction (not recorded which). Written as DNA, the CDR3 is TGCAGTGCTAGGCTAGCGGGAAAGGACAAAAACATTCAGTACTTC. Its protein is CSARLAGKDKNIQYF.